Listed below are T cell receptor beta chains from one sample, sequenced in a study of blood T cells in healthy people across ages. TCRdb passed the 5' RACE reads through MiXCR, listing each CDR3 protein once. The table has some 1.7 million distinct CDR3 sequences, under 30% seen once. The sequencing sample was made of blood. These receptors all come from a woman between 25 and 40 years old in good health. Both conserved end residues are part of each CDR3. The D gene is left open where the match is weak. Only some rows state a clone size, as once, few, many or a class for expanded clones.

J: TRBJ2-7; size: few; D: .; V: TRBV6-2/TRBV6-3; CDR3: CASSLGALIGKQYF; DNA: TGTGCCAGCAGTTTAGGGGCGCTAATCGGAAAGCAGTACTTC
J: TRBJ2-2; size: .; D: TRBD2; V: TRBV5-6; CDR3: CASSPGLAVGELFF; DNA: TGTGCCAGCAGCCCAGGACTAGCGGTCGGGGAGCTGTTTTTT
J: TRBJ2-3; size: few; D: TRBD2; V: TRBV20-1; CDR3: CSVVSQLAGGSTDTQYF; DNA: TGCAGTGTAGTGAGCCAACTAGCGGGAGGTAGCACAGATACGCAGTATTTT
J: TRBJ2-5; size: few; D: .; V: TRBV20-1; CDR3: CSASRSETQYF; DNA: TGCAGTGCTAGTCGCTCAGAGACCCAGTACTTC
J: TRBJ2-7; size: many; D: TRBD1; V: TRBV9; CDR3: CASSVEGTGFGEQYF; DNA: TGTGCCAGCAGCGTAGAGGGGACAGGGTTTGGCGAGCAGTACTTC
J: TRBJ2-7; size: few; D: .; V: TRBV6-5; CDR3: CASSYSGGPVGEQYF; DNA: TGTGCCAGCAGTTACTCCGGGGGTCCGGTGGGCGAGCAGTACTTC
J: TRBJ1-1; size: .; D: .; V: TRBV30; CDR3: CAWTYPTEAFF; DNA: TGTGCCTGGACCTACCCCACTGAAGCTTTCTTT
J: TRBJ2-3; size: few; D: TRBD2; V: TRBV20-1; CDR3: CSATRTSGSTDTQYF; DNA: TGCAGTGCTACTAGGACTAGCGGAAGCACAGATACGCAGTATTTT
J: TRBJ2-7; size: many; D: .; V: TRBV27; CDR3: CASNPGWGYEQYF; DNA: TGTGCCAGCAACCCGGGCTGGGGTTACGAGCAGTACTTC
J: TRBJ2-5; size: .; D: .; V: TRBV20-1; CDR3: CGARVTSRQETQYF; DNA: TGCGGTGCTAGAGTAACCTCGCGACAAGAGACCCAGTACTTC
J: TRBJ2-7; size: .; D: .; V: TRBV2; CDR3: CASRGQTSYEQYF; DNA: TGTGCCAGCAGAGGACAGACCTCCTACGAGCAGTACTTC
J: TRBJ1-5; size: many; D: .; V: TRBV5-1; CDR3: CASSSLDRNQPQHF; DNA: TGCGCCAGCAGCTCTCTCGACAGGAATCAGCCCCAGCATTTT
J: TRBJ1-6; size: .; D: .; V: TRBV4-3; CDR3: CASSQDPESYNSPLHF; DNA: TGCGCCAGCAGCCAAGACCCGGAATCCTATAATTCACCCCTCCACTTT
J: TRBJ2-7; size: many; D: TRBD2; V: TRBV5-1; CDR3: CASRPGGTSGTYEQYF; DNA: TGCGCCAGCAGGCCCGGGGGGACTAGCGGGACCTACGAGCAGTACTTC
J: TRBJ2-1; size: many; D: TRBD1; V: TRBV7-9; CDR3: CASSTRDRGYNEQFF; DNA: TGTGCCAGCAGCACCCGGGACAGGGGCTACAATGAGCAGTTCTTC
J: TRBJ1-5; size: .; D: TRBD1; V: TRBV28; CDR3: CASSSRTGAVQPQHF; DNA: TGTGCCAGCAGTTCACGGACAGGGGCAGTTCAGCCCCAGCATTTT
J: TRBJ2-5; size: many; D: TRBD1; V: TRBV12-3/TRBV12-4; CDR3: CASTAGQVQETQYF; DNA: TGTGCCAGCACCGCGGGACAGGTTCAAGAGACCCAGTACTTC
J: TRBJ2-1; size: many; D: TRBD2; V: TRBV5-1; CDR3: CASSLAGGPGNEQFF; DNA: TGCGCCAGCAGCTTGGCGGGAGGGCCGGGGAATGAGCAGTTCTTC
J: TRBJ2-1; size: .; D: .; V: TRBV5-6; CDR3: CASSFVPGGNEQFF; DNA: TGTGCCAGCAGCTTTGTCCCTGGAGGCAATGAGCAGTTCTTC
J: TRBJ2-7; size: few; D: .; V: TRBV21-1; CDR3: CASSDAGLAAYEQYF; DNA: TGTGCCAGCAGCGATGCCGGGCTAGCCGCCTACGAGCAGTACTTC
J: TRBJ2-5; size: many; D: .; V: TRBV29-1; CDR3: CSAHAGETQYF; DNA: TGCAGCGCCCACGCCGGAGAGACCCAGTACTTC
J: TRBJ2-1; size: few; D: .; V: TRBV5-1; CDR3: CASSFGDSRPNEQFF; DNA: TGCGCCAGCAGCTTCGGGGACTCTCGGCCCAATGAGCAGTTCTTC